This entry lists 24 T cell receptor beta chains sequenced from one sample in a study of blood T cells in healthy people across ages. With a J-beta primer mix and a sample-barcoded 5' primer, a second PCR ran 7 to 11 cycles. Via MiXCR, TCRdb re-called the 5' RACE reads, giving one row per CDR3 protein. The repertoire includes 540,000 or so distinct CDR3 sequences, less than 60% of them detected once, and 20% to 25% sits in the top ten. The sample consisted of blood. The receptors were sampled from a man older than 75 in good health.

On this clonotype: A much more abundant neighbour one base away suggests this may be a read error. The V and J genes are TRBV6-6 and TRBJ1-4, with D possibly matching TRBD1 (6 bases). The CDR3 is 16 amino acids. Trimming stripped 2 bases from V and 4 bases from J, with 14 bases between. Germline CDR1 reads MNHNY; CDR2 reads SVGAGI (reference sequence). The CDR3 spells CASSYLGHPDNEKLFF. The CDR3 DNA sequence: TGTGCCAGCAGTTACCTGGGACATCCAGATAATGAAAAACTGTTTTTT.

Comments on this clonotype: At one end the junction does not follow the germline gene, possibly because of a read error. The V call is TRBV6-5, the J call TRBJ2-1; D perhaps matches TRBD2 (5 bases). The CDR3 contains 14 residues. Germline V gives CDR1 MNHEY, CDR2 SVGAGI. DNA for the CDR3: TGTGCCAGCAGTGAGGGTCCCAATTACAGTGAGCAGTTCTTC. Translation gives CASSEGPNYSEQFF.

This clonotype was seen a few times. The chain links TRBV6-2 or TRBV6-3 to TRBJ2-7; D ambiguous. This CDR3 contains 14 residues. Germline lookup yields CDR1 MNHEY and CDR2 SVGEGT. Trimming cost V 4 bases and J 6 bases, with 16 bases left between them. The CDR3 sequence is CASSLIGLRVEQYF. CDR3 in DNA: TGTGCCAGCAGTTTGATCGGGTTAAGGGTCGAGCAGTACTTC.

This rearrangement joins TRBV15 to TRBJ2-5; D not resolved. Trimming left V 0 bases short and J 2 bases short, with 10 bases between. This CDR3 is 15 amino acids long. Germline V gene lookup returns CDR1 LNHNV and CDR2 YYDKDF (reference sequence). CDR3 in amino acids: CATSRDLHSQETQYF. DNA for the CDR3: TGTGCCACCAGCAGAGATCTCCACAGTCAAGAGACCCAGTACTTC.

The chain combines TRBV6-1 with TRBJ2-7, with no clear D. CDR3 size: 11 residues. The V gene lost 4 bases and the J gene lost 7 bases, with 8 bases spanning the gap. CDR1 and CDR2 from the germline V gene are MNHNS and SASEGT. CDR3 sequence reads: CASSARIEQYF. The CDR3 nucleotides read TGTGCCAGCAGTGCACGTATTGAGCAGTACTTC.

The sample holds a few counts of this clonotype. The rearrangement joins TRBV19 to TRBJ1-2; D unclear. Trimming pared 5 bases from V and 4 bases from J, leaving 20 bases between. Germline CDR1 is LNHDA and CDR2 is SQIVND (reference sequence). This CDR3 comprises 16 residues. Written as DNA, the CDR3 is TGTGCCAGTAGTCCCCGGAGGTCCCCCACTAGCTATGGCTACACCTTC. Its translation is CASSPRRSPTSYGYTF.

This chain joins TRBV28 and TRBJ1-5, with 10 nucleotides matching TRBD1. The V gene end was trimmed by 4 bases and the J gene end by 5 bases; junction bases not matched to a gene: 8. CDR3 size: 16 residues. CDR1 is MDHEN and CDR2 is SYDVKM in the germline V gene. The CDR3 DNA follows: TGTGCCAGCAGTTCAGGACAGGGGGGTGGGTATCAGCCCCAGCATTTT. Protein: CASSSGQGGGYQPQHF.

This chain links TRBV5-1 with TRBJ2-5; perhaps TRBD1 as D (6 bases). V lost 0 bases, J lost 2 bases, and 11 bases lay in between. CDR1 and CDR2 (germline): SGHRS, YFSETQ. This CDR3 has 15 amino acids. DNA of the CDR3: TGCGCCAGCAGCTTGGTGAGGACAGCACAAGAGACCCAGTACTTC. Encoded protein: CASSLVRTAQETQYF.

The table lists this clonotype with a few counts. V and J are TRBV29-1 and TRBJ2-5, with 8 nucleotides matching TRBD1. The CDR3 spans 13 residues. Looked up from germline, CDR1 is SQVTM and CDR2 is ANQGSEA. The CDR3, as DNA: TGCACCATAAGTCAGGGGGCCCCAGAGACCCAGTACTTC. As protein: CTISQGAPETQYF.

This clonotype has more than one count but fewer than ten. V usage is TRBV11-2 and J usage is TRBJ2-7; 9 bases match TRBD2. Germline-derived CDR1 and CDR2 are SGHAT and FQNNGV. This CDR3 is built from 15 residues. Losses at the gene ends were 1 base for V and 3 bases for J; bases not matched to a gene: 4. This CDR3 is CASSLVPSGIYEQYF. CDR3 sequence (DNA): TGTGCCAGCAGCTTAGTCCCTAGCGGGATCTACGAGCAGTACTTC.

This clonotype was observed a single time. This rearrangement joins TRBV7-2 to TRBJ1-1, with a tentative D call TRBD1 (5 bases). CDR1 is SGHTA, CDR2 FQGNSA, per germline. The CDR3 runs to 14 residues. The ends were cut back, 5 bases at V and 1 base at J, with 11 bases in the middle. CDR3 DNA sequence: TGTGCCAGCAGCGGCGACAGTGGGAACACTGAAGCTTTCTTT. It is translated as CASSGDSGNTEAFF.

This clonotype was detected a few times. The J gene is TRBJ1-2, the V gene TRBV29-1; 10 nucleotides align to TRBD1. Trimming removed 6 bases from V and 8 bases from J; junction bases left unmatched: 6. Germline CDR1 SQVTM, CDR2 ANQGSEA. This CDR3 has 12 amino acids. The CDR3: CSVGTGEKGYTF. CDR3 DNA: TGCAGCGTGGGGACAGGGGAAAAGGGCTACACCTTC.

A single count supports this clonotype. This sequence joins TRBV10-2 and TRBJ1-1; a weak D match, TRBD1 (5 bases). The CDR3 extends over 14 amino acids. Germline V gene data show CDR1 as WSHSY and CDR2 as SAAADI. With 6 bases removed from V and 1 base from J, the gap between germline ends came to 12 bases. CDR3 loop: CASRMGRSNTEAFF. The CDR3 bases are TGCGCCAGCAGGATGGGACGGTCGAACACTGAAGCTTTCTTT.

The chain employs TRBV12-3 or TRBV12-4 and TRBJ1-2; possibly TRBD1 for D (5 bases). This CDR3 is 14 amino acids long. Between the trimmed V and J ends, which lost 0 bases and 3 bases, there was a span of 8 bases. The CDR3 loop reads CASSLARVDYGYTF. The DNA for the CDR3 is TGTGCCAGCAGTTTAGCCAGGGTTGACTATGGCTACACCTTC.

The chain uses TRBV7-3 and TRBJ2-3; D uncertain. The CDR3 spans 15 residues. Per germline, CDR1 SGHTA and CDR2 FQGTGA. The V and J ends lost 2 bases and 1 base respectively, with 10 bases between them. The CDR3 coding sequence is TGTGCCAGCAGCTTACAAGGAACCGGCACAGATACGCAGTATTTT. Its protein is CASSLQGTGTDTQYF.

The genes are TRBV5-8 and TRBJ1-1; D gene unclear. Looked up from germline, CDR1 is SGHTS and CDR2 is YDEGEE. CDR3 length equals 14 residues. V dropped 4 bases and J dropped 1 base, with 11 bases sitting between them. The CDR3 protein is CASSRGDGNTEAFF. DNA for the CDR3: TGTGCCAGCAGCCGGGGAGATGGGAACACTGAAGCTTTCTTT.

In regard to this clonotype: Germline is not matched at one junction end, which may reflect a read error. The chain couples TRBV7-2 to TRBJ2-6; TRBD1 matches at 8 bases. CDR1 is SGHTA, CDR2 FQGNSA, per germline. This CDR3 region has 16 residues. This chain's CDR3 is CASSVQGARGANALTF. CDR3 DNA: TGTGCCAGCAGCGTCCAGGGGGCGCGCGGGGCCAACGCCCTGACTTTC. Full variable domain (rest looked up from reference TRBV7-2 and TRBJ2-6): GAGVSQSPSNKVTEKGKDVELRCDPISGHTALYWYRQSLGQGLEFLIYFQGNSAPDKSGLPSDRFSAERTGGSVSTLTIQRTQQEDSAVYLCASSVQGARGANALTFGAGSRLTVL.

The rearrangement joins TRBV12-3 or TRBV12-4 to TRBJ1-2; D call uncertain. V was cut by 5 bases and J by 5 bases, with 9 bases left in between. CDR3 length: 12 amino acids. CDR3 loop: CASSRTTYGYTF. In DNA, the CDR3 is TGTGCCAGCAGTCGGACGACGTATGGCTACACCTTC.

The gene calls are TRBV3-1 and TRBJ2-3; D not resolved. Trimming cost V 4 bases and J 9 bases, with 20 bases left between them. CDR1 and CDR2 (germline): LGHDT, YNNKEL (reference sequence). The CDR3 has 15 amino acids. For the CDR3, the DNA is TGTGCCAGCAGCCTCCAGGTGCTTAGCAGGAAGACGCAGTATTTT. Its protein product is CASSLQVLSRKTQYF.

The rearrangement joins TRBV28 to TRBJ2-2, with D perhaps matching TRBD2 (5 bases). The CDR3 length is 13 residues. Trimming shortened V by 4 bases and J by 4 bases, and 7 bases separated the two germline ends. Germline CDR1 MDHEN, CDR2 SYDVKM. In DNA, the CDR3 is TGTGCCAGCAGTTCGGAGGTCACCGGGGAGCTGTTTTTT. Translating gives CASSSEVTGELFF.

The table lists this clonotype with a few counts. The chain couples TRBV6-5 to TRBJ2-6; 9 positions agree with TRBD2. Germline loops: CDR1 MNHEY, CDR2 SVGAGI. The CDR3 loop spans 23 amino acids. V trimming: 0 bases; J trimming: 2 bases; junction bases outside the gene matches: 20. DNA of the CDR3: TGTGCCAGCAGTTACTCGTTTTCTCGCTTAGCGGGAGAAGGCGGTACTGGGGCCAACGTCCTGACTTTC. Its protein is CASSYSFSRLAGEGGTGANVLTF.

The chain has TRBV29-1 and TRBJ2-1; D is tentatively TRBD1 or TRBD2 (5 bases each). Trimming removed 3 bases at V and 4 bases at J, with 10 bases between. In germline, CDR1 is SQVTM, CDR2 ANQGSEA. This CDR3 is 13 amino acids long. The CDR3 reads CSVDDRLYNEQFF. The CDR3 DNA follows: TGCAGCGTTGACGACAGACTATACAATGAGCAGTTCTTC.

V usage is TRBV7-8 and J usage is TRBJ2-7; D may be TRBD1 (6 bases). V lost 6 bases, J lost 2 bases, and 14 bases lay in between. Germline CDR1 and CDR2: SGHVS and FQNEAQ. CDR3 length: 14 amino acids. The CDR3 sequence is CASSFRTDPYEQYF. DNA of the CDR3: TGTGCCAGCAGTTTCCGGACAGATCCCTACGAGCAGTACTTC. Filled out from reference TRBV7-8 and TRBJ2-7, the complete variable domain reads GAGVSQSPRYKVAKRGQDVALRCDPISGHVSLFWYQQALGQGPEFLTYFQNEAQLDKSGLPSDRFFAERPEGSVSTLKIQRTQQEDSAVYLCASSFRTDPYEQYFGPGTRLTVT.

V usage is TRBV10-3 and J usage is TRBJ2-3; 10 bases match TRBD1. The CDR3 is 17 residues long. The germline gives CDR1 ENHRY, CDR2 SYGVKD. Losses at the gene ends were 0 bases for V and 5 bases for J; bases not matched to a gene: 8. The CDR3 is CAISESRDRGIGDTQYF. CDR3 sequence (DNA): TGTGCCATCAGTGAGTCCCGGGACAGGGGTATAGGAGATACGCAGTATTTT.